This T cell receptor (beta chain) was obtained from a study of regulatory T cells in long-lasting Graves disease. Background on the study: Patients with new Graves' disease had used antithyroid drugs below 3 months.

Researchers made TCR beta libraries by using iRepertoire HTBI primers and running Arm-PCR on CDR3 regions. In the authors' methods: Across samples, over 55 TRBV and around 14 TRBJ segments were found. TCRdb called the multiplex PCR reads again in MiXCR, with one record for every CDR3 protein. Here the V and J calls rest on TCRdb's processing, not on the authors' analysis. The repertoire holds over 450,000 distinct CDR3 sequences, about 12% seen once, with over 7% in the top ten. Germline V CDR1 and CDR2: MNHEY, SVGAGI. V shed 0 bases and J shed 2 bases, with 10 bases lying between them. The CDR3 spans 15 residues. This clonotype was detected many times. As to time point: newly diagnosed GD, antithyroid drugs for less than 3 months. There was RNA extracted from PBMCs, and the TCR library was made from it. Separately, the same data were catalogued under a study of T cells in Graves' hyperthyroidism and ophthalmopathy.

The chain joins TRBV6-5 to TRBJ1-2; D gene unclear. Sequenced here: peripheral blood mononuclear cells (PBMCs), sampled at new diagnosis, from a patient treated with antithyroid drugs. This TCR derives from a woman in her 30s with Graves disease. The CDR3 DNA sequence: TGTGCCAGCAGTTACTCGATTTTAATAAACTATGGCTACACCTTC. Amino acid sequence: CASSYSILINYGYTF.